Presented here are 30 T cell receptor beta chains from one specimen sequenced in a study of shared clonotypes between healthy human individuals. Method: immunoSEQ multiplex PCR; TCRdb's copy keeps in-frame clones and lacks some. The sample has about 1.4 million clones; 95% to 97% are singletons. Sequences were obtained from naive CD4+ T cells sorted from blood. Subset denoted: CD45RA+ positively selected. Receptors were obtained from a man aged 30-40 years in good health.

The count of this clone is one. The V and J genes are TRBV27 and TRBJ2-5; 16 nucleotides match TRBD2. The CDR3 totals 16 residues. V shed 5 bases, J shed 5 bases, and the junction held 5 bases outside the gene matches. Germline CDR1 reads MNHEY; CDR2 reads SMNVEV (reference sequence). The chain's CDR3 is CASSPGLAGGPETQYF. In DNA form, the CDR3 reads TGTGCCAGCAGTCCGGGACTAGCGGGAGGGCCGGAGACCCAGTACTTC.

This clone was detected only once. CDR3 in amino acids: CASRTTPGTEAFF. In DNA form, the CDR3 reads TGTGCCAGCAGAACGACCCCGGGCACTGAAGCTTTCTTT. The rearrangement uses TRBV6-6 and TRBJ1-1; unclear D gene. Germline assignment: CDR1 MNHNY and CDR2 SVGAGI (reference sequence). The CDR3 runs to 13 residues. V was shortened by 6 bases and J by 4 bases, with 12 bases between the two germline ends.

The chain recombines TRBV30 with TRBJ2-7; the D gene is possibly TRBD1 (6 bases). The CDR3 is made up of 17 amino acids. Looked up from germline, CDR1 is GTSNPN and CDR2 is SVGIG (reference sequence). V dropped 0 bases and J dropped 4 bases, with 22 bases sitting between them. DNA of the CDR3: TGTGCCTGGAGTGTACTGGACAGTGGGGGAGCGTTGTACGAGCAGTACTTC. Translation gives CAWSVLDSGGALYEQYF.

V and J are TRBV10-3 and TRBJ2-1; D remains ambiguous. This CDR3 is 11 amino acids long. V gave up 5 bases and J gave up 7 bases, with 6 bases separating them. The V gene's germline CDR1 is ENHRY and CDR2 SYGVKD. The CDR3 DNA is TGTGCCATCAGTAGAGGTAATGAGCAGTTCTTC. Translated: CAISRGNEQFF.

The chain links TRBV7-8 to TRBJ1-2; unclear D gene. The germline CDR1 and CDR2 sequences are SGHVS and FQNEAQ. V lost 5 bases, J lost 1 base, and 17 bases lay in between. This CDR3 has 16 residues. The CDR3, as DNA: TGTGCCAGCAGCCCCCGAAGGGATTACATTAACTATGGCTACACCTTC. This sequence encodes CASSPRRDYINYGYTF. Based on the CDR3 plus reference TRBV7-8 and TRBJ1-2, the full variable domain is GAGVSQSPRYKVAKRGQDVALRCDPISGHVSLFWYQQALGQGPEFLTYFQNEAQLDKSGLPSDRFFAERPEGSVSTLKIQRTQQEDSAVYLCASSPRRDYINYGYTFGSGTRLTVV.

This rearrangement joins TRBV9 to TRBJ1-1; D is ambiguous. In germline, CDR1 is SGDLS, CDR2 YYNGEE. Trimming stripped 3 bases from V and 0 bases from J, with 15 bases between. The CDR3 sequence is 16 residues long. The CDR3 DNA reads as TGTGCCAGCAGCGCCCTAGCATCAGTCATGAACACTGAAGCTTTCTTT. This translates into CASSALASVMNTEAFF.

The chain joins TRBV6-1 to TRBJ1-2; 9 positions agree with TRBD1. This CDR3 is 15 amino acids long. In germline, CDR1 is MNHNS, CDR2 SASEGT. With 2 bases clipped from V and 5 bases from J, the junction kept 6 bases outside the gene matches. CDR3 amino acids: CASSELGQGEYGYTF. The DNA for the CDR3 is TGTGCCAGCAGTGAATTGGGACAGGGTGAATATGGCTACACCTTC.

The rearrangement uses TRBV10-1 and TRBJ2-5; TRBD1 agrees at 8 bases. J gave up 5 bases and V 7 bases, and 12 bases lay outside the gene matches. The CDR3 covers 15 residues. Germline CDR1 is WNHNN and CDR2 is SYGVQD (reference sequence). CDR3 sequence: CASKNQGAKGETQYF. CDR3 nucleotide sequence: TGCGCCAGCAAGAACCAGGGGGCAAAGGGGGAGACCCAGTACTTC.

The V call is TRBV11-2, the J call TRBJ2-3, with D hard to call. Between the trimmed V and J ends, which lost 1 base and 3 bases, there was a span of 14 bases. Germline CDR1 reads SGHAT; CDR2 reads FQNNGV. The CDR3 spans 16 residues. CDR3 in DNA: TGTGCCAGCAGCTTAGTCGGGTCGTTGGGTACAGATACGCAGTATTTT. Translated: CASSLVGSLGTDTQYF.

This clone was seen more than once but under ten times. The CDR3 region has the DNA TGTGCCAGCTCACCAGAGAGGGATGGCTACACCTTC. It yields the protein CASSPERDGYTF. J is TRBJ1-2 and V is TRBV18; D call uncertain. Trimming removed 2 bases from V and 6 bases from J, with 7 bases in between. The CDR3 sequence is 12 residues long. The germline V gene has CDR1 KGHSH and CDR2 LQKENI.

To note about this clone: Different DNA sequences within this sample yield the same CDR3. This chain links TRBV19 with TRBJ2-7, with 7 nucleotides matching TRBD2. From germline, CDR1 is LNHDA and CDR2 SQIVND (reference sequence). Trimming took 5 bases from V and 0 from J; bases not matched to a gene: 4. The CDR3 contains 14 residues. CDR3 region: CASSPRTSSYEQYF. For the CDR3, the DNA is TGTGCCAGTAGTCCTCGGACTAGCTCCTACGAGCAGTACTTC.

This clone was observed a handful of times. The identical CDR3 is also encoded by other nucleotide sequences in the sample. The V call is TRBV30, the J call TRBJ2-5; D uncertain. The CDR3 runs to 11 residues. Trimming stripped 0 bases from V and 4 bases from J, with 3 bases between. Germline CDR1 and CDR2: GTSNPN and SVGIG (reference sequence). DNA of the CDR3: TGTGCCTGGAGTGTACGAGAGACCCAGTACTTC. It is translated as CAWSVRETQYF.

The V call is TRBV15, the J call TRBJ1-1, with D maybe TRBD1 (6 bases). The CDR3 sequence is 15 residues long. V was cut by 1 base and J by 2 bases, with 11 bases left in between. Looked up from germline, CDR1 is LNHNV and CDR2 is YYDKDF (reference sequence). CDR3 nucleotides: TGTGCCACCAGCAGAGGTACAGGGAGCAACACTGAAGCTTTCTTT. This translates into CATSRGTGSNTEAFF.

The gene calls are TRBV25-1 and TRBJ1-6, with D maybe TRBD1 (6 bases). Trimming took off 7 bases at V and 6 bases at J, with 10 bases between the two ends. The V gene's germline CDR1 is MGHDK and CDR2 SYGVNS. This CDR3 has 13 amino acids. CDR3 in DNA: TGTGCCAGCACCAGGGGCGGTAATTCACCCCTCCACTTT. This translates into CASTRGGNSPLHF.

Here the CDR3 DNA reads TGTGCCAGCAGTCCCATCGTAGGGACAGGAGAACCCAACGAGCAGTACTTC. Amino acid sequence: CASSPIVGTGEPNEQYF. This sequence joins TRBV27 and TRBJ2-7; 8 bases map to TRBD1. Trimming removed 5 bases from V and 5 bases from J; junction bases left unmatched: 17. Germline V CDR1 and CDR2: MNHEY, SMNVEV (reference sequence). The CDR3 totals 17 residues.

On this clone itself: Different DNA sequences within this sample yield the same CDR3. V is TRBV28 and J is TRBJ1-3; the D gene is possibly TRBD1 (5 bases). Germline V gene sequence: CDR1 MDHEN, CDR2 SYDVKM. The CDR3 sequence is 14 residues long. Trimming removed 4 bases at V and 1 base at J, with 8 bases between. As DNA, the CDR3 is TGTGCCAGCAGTTCGCCAGGGTCTGGAAACACCATATATTTT. Translation: CASSSPGSGNTIYF.

This clone is a singleton in its sample. The V call is TRBV6-1, the J call TRBJ2-7; 8 bases are shared with TRBD1. Unmatched junction bases numbered 13, after V lost 7 bases and J lost 5 bases. CDR3 size: 15 residues. The germline gives CDR1 MNHNS, CDR2 SASEGT. The CDR3 DNA reads as TGTGCCAGCAAGTGGGCAGGGGGCGGATCTGACGAGCAGTACTTC. Protein sequence: CASKWAGGGSDEQYF.

This sequence joins TRBV11-3 and TRBJ2-7, with 8 bases matching TRBD1. Losses at the gene ends were 5 bases for V and 4 bases for J; bases not matched to a gene: 7. Germline values: CDR1 SGHNT, CDR2 YENEEA. The CDR3 is 14 amino acids. The CDR3: CASSPGGISYEQYF. The DNA for the CDR3 is TGTGCCAGCAGCCCAGGGGGCATTTCGTACGAGCAGTACTTC.

The V and J genes are TRBV4-1 and TRBJ2-7; D is possibly TRBD1 or TRBD2 (5 bases each). Looked up from germline, CDR1 is MGHRA and CDR2 is YSYEKL. The CDR3 covers 16 residues. Trimming removed 4 bases from V and 5 bases from J, with 21 bases in between. The CDR3 DNA follows: TGCGCCAGCAGCCCCATCCCCGGGGCCCCTCTCCACGAGCAGTACTTC. Its translation: CASSPIPGAPLHEQYF.

V is TRBV4-2 and J is TRBJ2-7; 9 bases line up with TRBD1. The length of the CDR3 is 16 residues. The germline gives CDR1 LGHNA, CDR2 YNFKEQ. V lost 3 bases to trimming and J lost 5 bases; unmatched junction nucleotides: 11. CDR3 residues: CASSHPPEQGAHEQYF. The CDR3 DNA reads TGTGCCAGCAGCCATCCACCGGAACAGGGGGCCCACGAGCAGTACTTC.

The rearrangement links TRBV11-2 to TRBJ2-1, with 7 nucleotides matching TRBD1. With V trimmed by 5 bases and J by 2 bases, 6 bases remained unmatched. The CDR3 is 15 amino acids. Germline V lookup: CDR1 SGHAT, CDR2 FQNNGV. The CDR3 loop is CASSTRQGPYNEQFF. CDR3 nucleotide sequence: TGTGCCAGCAGCACCAGACAGGGTCCCTACAATGAGCAGTTCTTC. The whole variable domain, filled in from reference TRBV11-2 and TRBJ2-1, reads EAGVAQSPRYKIIEKRQSVAFWCNPISGHATLYWYQQILGQGPKLLIQFQNNGVVDDSQLPKDRFSAERLKGVDSTLKIQPAKLEDSAVYLCASSTRQGPYNEQFFGPGTRLTVL.

The rearrangement uses TRBV7-6 and TRBJ2-3; 9 nucleotides match TRBD2. This CDR3 comprises 16 residues. Germline V gene data show CDR1 as SGHVS and CDR2 as FNYEAQ. The trim removed 0 bases at V and 6 bases at J, leaving 7 bases unmatched. The CDR3 here is CASSLAPSAGGDTQYF. The CDR3 DNA sequence: TGTGCCAGCAGCTTAGCACCCAGCGCGGGGGGGGATACGCAGTATTTT.

This chain connects TRBV5-5 to TRBJ1-2; possible D gene TRBD1, 6 bases. CDR1 and CDR2 from the germline V gene are SGHKS and YYEKEE (reference sequence). This CDR3 comprises 17 residues. V was pared by 0 bases and J by 8 bases, with 23 bases between. The CDR3 protein is CASSLEGLTGLPVGYTF. The CDR3 DNA sequence: TGTGCCAGCAGCTTGGAGGGACTGACAGGACTGCCAGTAGGCTACACCTTC.

A word on this clone: The sample contains more than one DNA sequence encoding this CDR3. This rearrangement joins TRBV28 to TRBJ2-3; D gene unclear. Germline V gene lookup returns CDR1 MDHEN and CDR2 SYDVKM. The CDR3 is made up of 11 amino acids. V lost 5 bases, J lost 8 bases, and 8 bases lay in between. The CDR3 sequence: CASSPLGTQYF. In nucleotides, the CDR3 is TGTGCCAGCAGTCCTCTGGGTACGCAGTATTTT.

The V gene is TRBV19, the J gene TRBJ2-1, with D perhaps TRBD1 or TRBD2 (5 bases each). V lost 1 base, J lost 7 bases, and 11 bases lay in between. From germline, CDR1 is LNHDA and CDR2 SQIVND (reference sequence). The CDR3 runs to 14 residues. The chain's CDR3 is CASSIGYGANEQFF. The CDR3 nucleotides read TGTGCCAGTAGTATAGGCTACGGGGCAAATGAGCAGTTCTTC.

V usage is TRBV4-3 and J usage is TRBJ2-1, with D perhaps TRBD2 (5 bases). The CDR3 length is 13 residues. V dropped 4 bases and J dropped 3 bases, with 7 bases sitting between them. The germline V gene has CDR1 LGHNA and CDR2 YSLEER. The chain's CDR3 is CASSLTNYNEQFF. CDR3 in DNA: TGCGCCAGCAGCCTGACTAACTACAATGAGCAGTTCTTC.

The V call is TRBV7-9, the J call TRBJ2-7, with D perhaps assigned TRBD1 or TRBD2 (5 bases each). Germline V CDR1 and CDR2: SEHNR, FQNEAQ (reference sequence). Trimming took off 5 bases at V and 2 bases at J, with 13 bases between the two ends. The CDR3 runs 14 residues. The CDR3 DNA reads TGTGCCAGCAGCCCCTTGGGGGTAACCTACGAGCAGTACTTC. Amino acids: CASSPLGVTYEQYF.

This rearrangement joins TRBV10-3 to TRBJ1-4; tentatively, D is TRBD1 (5 bases). With 10 bases removed from V and 6 bases from J, the gap between germline ends came to 12 bases. The CDR3 loop spans 12 amino acids. Germline-derived CDR1 and CDR2 are ENHRY and SYGVKD. The DNA for the CDR3 is TGTGCCACGCAGGGTATAGATGAAAAACTGTTTTTT. Its protein product is CATQGIDEKLFF.

The V call is TRBV29-1, the J call TRBJ2-7, with D hard to call. This CDR3 spans 15 amino acids. V lost 5 bases to trimming and J lost 6 bases, with 23 bases between them. Germline V gene data show CDR1 as SQVTM and CDR2 as ANQGSEA. CDR3 nucleotide sequence: TGCAGCGTTCAACCATTGGGTGGGTACGGTTCCGAGCAGTACTTC. Protein product: CSVQPLGGYGSEQYF.

The rearrangement uses TRBV6-6 and TRBJ2-7, with TRBD2 matching over 11 bases. The CDR3 has 14 amino acids. CDR1 is MNHNY and CDR2 is SVGAGI in the germline V gene (reference sequence). The V segment lost 5 bases and the J segment 8 bases; nucleotides outside the gene matches: 8. DNA of the CDR3: TGTGCCAGCAGTGGTGGGACTAGCGGAACGAAGCAGTACTTC. Encoded protein: CASSGGTSGTKQYF.